Presented here are 5 T cell receptor beta chains from one specimen sequenced in a study of cytomegalovirus exposure and HLA in healthy donors. Both 60 Vbeta primers and 13 Jbeta primers went into the PCR. Libraries were prepared by immunoSEQ multiplex PCR; TCRdb keeps only in-frame clonotypes and omits some of them. The table includes 90,000 to 120,000 clones, approximately 81% detected once. Sequencing was carried out using PBMCs. All receptors come from a female donor in good health and CMV-seropositive.

The chain recombines TRBV28 with TRBJ2-7; TRBD2 matches at 12 bases. V was pared by 6 bases and J by 0 bases, with 9 bases of the junction left unmatched. The CDR3 length is 17 residues. From germline, CDR1 is MDHEN and CDR2 SYDVKM. The chain's CDR3 is CASSGLAGTFFSYEQYF. In DNA, the CDR3 is TGTGCCAGCAGCGGACTAGCGGGAACCTTTTTCTCCTACGAGCAGTACTTC.

This clone was found once. This sequence joins TRBV18 and TRBJ2-7; 7 nucleotides match TRBD1. Germline CDR1 KGHSH, CDR2 LQKENI. The V segment lost 2 bases and the J segment 5 bases; nucleotides outside the gene matches: 9. The CDR3 covers 15 residues. The CDR3 nucleotides read TGTGCCAGCTCACCATCGGCAGGGGGTATCGACGAGCAGTACTTC. Protein: CASSPSAGGIDEQYF.

This clone has a handful of counts. The chain is built from TRBV6-5 and TRBJ2-1; 11 bases are shared with TRBD2. Trimming removed 2 bases from V and 7 bases from J; junction bases left unmatched: 7. The CDR3 has 16 amino acids. The germline CDR1 and CDR2 sequences are MNHEY and SVGAGI. CDR3 in amino acids: CASSYVSSGGPNEQFF. CDR3 bases: TGTGCCAGCAGTTACGTTTCTAGCGGGGGGCCTAATGAGCAGTTCTTC.

The rearrangement uses TRBV2 and TRBJ1-1, with 7 bases fitting TRBD1. V lost 6 bases to trimming and J lost 2 bases; unmatched junction nucleotides: 9. Germline-derived CDR1 and CDR2 are SNHLY and FYNNEI. The CDR3 runs 15 residues. CDR3 sequence reads: CASRDRQGFNTEAFF. The CDR3 DNA reads TGTGCCAGCAGGGATCGACAGGGCTTCAACACTGAAGCTTTCTTT.

The chain couples TRBV19 to TRBJ2-1; D may be TRBD2 (7 bases). This CDR3 has 14 amino acids. Trimming removed 1 base at V and 6 bases at J, with 10 bases between. Germline assignment: CDR1 LNHDA and CDR2 SQIVND (reference sequence). As DNA, the CDR3 is TGTGCCAGTAGTATAGTCGGGGGGCCCAATGAGCAGTTCTTC. As protein: CASSIVGGPNEQFF.